The subject of this entry is one TCR beta chain. Its antigen is as yet unknown. The data originate from a study of cytomegalovirus exposure and HLA in healthy donors. Study-wide background: Caucasian-associated ancestry cluster membership applied to about four fifths of 300 to 450 genotyped donors.

Germline assignment: CDR1 MGHRA and CDR2 YSYEKL. The CDR3 is made up of 15 amino acids. Trimming took 1 base from V and 2 from J, leaving 8 bases between them. Study-level findings and limits: Indistinguishable V segments, including TRBV6-2 and TRBV6-3, were excluded. According to a later analysis, donors in an Asian-associated ancestry cluster reportedly had fewer N-insertions than the roughly 660-donor mean.

PCR was performed using 60 Vbeta and 13 Jbeta primers. TCRdb keeps only in-frame clones here, not all; method: immunoSEQ multiplex PCR. The repertoire holds 150,000 to 200,000 clones, with about four fifths as singletons. Sequenced material: PBMCs. The clonotype originates from a man aged 25 to 40 in good health and CMV-seropositive. The chain couples TRBV4-1 to TRBJ1-4, with D hard to call. CDR3 DNA sequence: TGCGCCAGCAGCCAAGGTGTTATCACTAATGAAAAACTGTTTTTT. The encoded protein is CASSQGVITNEKLFF.